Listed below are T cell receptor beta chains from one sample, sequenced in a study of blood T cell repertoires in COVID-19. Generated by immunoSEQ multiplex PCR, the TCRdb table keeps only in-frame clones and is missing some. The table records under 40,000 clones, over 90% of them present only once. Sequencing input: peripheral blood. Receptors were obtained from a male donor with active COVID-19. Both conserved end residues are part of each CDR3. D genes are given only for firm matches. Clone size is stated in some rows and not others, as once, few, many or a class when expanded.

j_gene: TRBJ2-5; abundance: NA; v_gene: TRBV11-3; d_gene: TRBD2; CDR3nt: TGTGCCAGCAGCCCCAATAGCGGGGAAGAGACCCAGTACTTC; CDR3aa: CASSPNSGEETQYF
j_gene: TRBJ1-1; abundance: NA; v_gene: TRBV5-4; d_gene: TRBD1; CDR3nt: TGTGCCAGCAGACGACAGGGGGTAGCTGAAGCTTTCTTT; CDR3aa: CASRRQGVAEAFF
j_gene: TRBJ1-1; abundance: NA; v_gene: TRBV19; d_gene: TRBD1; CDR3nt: TGTGCCACCTTAGCAGGGGGCAGGGCAAAATTTGAAGCTTTCTTT; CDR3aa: CATLAGGRAKFEAFF
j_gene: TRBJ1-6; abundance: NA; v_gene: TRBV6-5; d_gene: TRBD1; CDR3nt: TGTGCCAGCAGCCGCGGACAGGGTACTTCACCCCTCCACTTT; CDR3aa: CASSRGQGTSPLHF
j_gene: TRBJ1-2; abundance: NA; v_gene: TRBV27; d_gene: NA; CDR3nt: TGTGCCAGCAGTTCCGTCGACAGGTTACTCTATGGCTACACCTTC; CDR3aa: CASSSVDRLLYGYTF
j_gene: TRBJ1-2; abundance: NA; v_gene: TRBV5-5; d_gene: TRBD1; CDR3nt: TGTGCCAGCAGCTTCGAACAGGGGATCGGGGGCTACACCTTC; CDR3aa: CASSFEQGIGGYTF
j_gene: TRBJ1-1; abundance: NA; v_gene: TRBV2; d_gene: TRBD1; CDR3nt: TGTGCCAGCAGTGAAGGACAGGGCTACAAAGAAGCTTTCTTT; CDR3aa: CASSEGQGYKEAFF
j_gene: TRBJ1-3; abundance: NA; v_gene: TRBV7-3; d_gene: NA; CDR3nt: TGTGCCAGCAGCTTAGGGCCACTAGGCTCTGGAAACACCATATATTTT; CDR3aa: CASSLGPLGSGNTIYF
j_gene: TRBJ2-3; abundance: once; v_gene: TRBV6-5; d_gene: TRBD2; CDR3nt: TGTGCCAGCACCACACGGGGGGGCAAGGATACGCAGTATTTT; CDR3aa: CASTTRGGKDTQYF
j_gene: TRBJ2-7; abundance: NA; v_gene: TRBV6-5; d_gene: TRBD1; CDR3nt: TGTGCCAGCAGTTACCGAGGCAGGGGGCGAGAGCAGTACTTC; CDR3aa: CASSYRGRGREQYF
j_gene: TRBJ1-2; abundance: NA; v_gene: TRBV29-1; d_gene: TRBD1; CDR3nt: TGCAGCGCCGAATCCGGGACAGGGATGAGCGGCTACACCTTC; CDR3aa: CSAESGTGMSGYTF
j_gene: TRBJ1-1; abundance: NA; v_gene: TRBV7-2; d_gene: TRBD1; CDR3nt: TGTGCCAGCAGCTTAGGGGCGGACAGGCTGAACACTGAAGCTTTCTTT; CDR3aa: CASSLGADRLNTEAFF
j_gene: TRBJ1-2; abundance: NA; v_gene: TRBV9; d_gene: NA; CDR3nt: TGTGCCAGCAGCGTAATCGGAGGGCAGCTTAACTATGGCTACACCTTC; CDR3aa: CASSVIGGQLNYGYTF
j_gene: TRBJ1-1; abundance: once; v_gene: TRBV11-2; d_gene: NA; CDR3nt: TGTGCCAGCAGCTTAGTTAGAGGTACTGAAGCTTTCTTT; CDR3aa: CASSLVRGTEAFF
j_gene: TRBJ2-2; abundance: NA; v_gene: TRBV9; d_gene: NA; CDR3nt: TGTGCCAGCAGCGGCCGAACTGCTAACACCGGGGAGCTGTTTTTT; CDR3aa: CASSGRTANTGELFF
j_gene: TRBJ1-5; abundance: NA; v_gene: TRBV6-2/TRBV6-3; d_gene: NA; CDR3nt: TGTGCCAGCAGTTACTTCGGAGGCAATCAGCCCCAGCATTTT; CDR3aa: CASSYFGGNQPQHF
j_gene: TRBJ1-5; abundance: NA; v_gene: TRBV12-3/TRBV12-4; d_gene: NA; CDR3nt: NA; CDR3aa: CASSFLENQPQHF
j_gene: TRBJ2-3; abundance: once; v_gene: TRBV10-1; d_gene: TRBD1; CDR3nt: TGCGCCAGCTCGAACCCGGGACAGAAAAAGGCTACGCAGTATTTT; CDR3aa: CASSNPGQKKATQYF
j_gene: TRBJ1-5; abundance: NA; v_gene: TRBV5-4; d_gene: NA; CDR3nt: TGTGCCAGCAGCTCGGGAGGGAGCAATCAGCCCCAGCATTTT; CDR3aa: CASSSGGSNQPQHF
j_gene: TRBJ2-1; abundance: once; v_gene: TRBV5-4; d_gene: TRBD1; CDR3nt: TGTGCCAGCAGCCCCAAGTGGACAGGGGTAATCCCTGAGCAGTTCTTC; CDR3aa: CASSPKWTGVIPEQFF
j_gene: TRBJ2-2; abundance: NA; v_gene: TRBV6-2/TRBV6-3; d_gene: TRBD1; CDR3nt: TGTGCCAGCAGTTACGGGACAGAGGCGAACACCGGGGAGCTGTTTTTT; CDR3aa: CASSYGTEANTGELFF
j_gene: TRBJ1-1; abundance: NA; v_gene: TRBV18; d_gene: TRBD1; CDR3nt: TGTGCCAGCTCACCGGGGACAGGGAACACTGAAGCTTTCTTT; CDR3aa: CASSPGTGNTEAFF
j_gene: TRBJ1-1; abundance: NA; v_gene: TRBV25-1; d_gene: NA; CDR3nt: TGTGCCAGCAGTCCCGGGACATCTTTTCGGAACACTGAAGCTTTCTTT; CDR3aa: CASSPGTSFRNTEAFF
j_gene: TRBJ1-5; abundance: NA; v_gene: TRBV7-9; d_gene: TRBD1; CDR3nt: TGTGCCAGCAGCCGGGGACAGCTCAATCAGCCCCAGCATTTT; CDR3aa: CASSRGQLNQPQHF
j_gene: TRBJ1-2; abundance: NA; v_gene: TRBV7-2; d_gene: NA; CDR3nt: TGTGCCAGCAGCTTAGATCAGGGGAACTATGGCTACACCTTC; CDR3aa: CASSLDQGNYGYTF
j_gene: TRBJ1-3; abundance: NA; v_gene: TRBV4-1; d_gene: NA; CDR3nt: TGCGCCAGCAGCCAAGCAGACATAGTTGGAAACACCATATATTTT; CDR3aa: CASSQADIVGNTIYF
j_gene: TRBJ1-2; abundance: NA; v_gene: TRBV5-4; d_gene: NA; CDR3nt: TGTGCCAGCAGCTTGCCCCCAGGGCGCGGGGATGGCTACACCTTC; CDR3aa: CASSLPPGRGDGYTF
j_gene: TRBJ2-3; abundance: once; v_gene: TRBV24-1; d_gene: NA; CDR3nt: TGTGCCACCAGTCAATCAGATACGCAGTATTTT; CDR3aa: CATSQSDTQYF